This T cell receptor (beta chain) came from a study of shared clonotypes between healthy human individuals. In the study overall: Plates per donor: three CD4 naive, three CD4 memory, two CD8 naive, one CD8 memory.

Of note for this clone: Antigen specificity is unknown.

Broader study findings: Clonotypes that were shared across a handful of donors made up roughly 5% of naive CD4 clonotypes. Genetic and exposure-history diversity was limited by the few donors.

V dropped 3 bases and J dropped 6 bases, with 12 bases sitting between them. Germline V gives CDR1 SGHTA, CDR2 FQGTGA. The CDR3 consists of 13 residues. On sorted subsets, replicate PCRs used about 200 ng DNA, or 25,000 to 35,000 T cell genomes. TCRdb keeps only in-frame clones here, not all; method: immunoSEQ multiplex PCR. The table records about 1 million clones, around 78% of them present only once. The sample comprised memory CD4+ T cells from PBMCs. Indicated subset: CD45RA-negative fraction. This sequence joins TRBV7-3 and TRBJ2-7, with D possibly matching TRBD2 (5 bases). This TCR came from a man in his late teens or twenties in good health. Some clones in this sample may be carry-over from other donors' samples. CDR3 coding DNA: TGTGCCAGCAGCTTGGACGCTCGGGGCGAGCAGTACTTC. It yields the protein CASSLDARGEQYF.